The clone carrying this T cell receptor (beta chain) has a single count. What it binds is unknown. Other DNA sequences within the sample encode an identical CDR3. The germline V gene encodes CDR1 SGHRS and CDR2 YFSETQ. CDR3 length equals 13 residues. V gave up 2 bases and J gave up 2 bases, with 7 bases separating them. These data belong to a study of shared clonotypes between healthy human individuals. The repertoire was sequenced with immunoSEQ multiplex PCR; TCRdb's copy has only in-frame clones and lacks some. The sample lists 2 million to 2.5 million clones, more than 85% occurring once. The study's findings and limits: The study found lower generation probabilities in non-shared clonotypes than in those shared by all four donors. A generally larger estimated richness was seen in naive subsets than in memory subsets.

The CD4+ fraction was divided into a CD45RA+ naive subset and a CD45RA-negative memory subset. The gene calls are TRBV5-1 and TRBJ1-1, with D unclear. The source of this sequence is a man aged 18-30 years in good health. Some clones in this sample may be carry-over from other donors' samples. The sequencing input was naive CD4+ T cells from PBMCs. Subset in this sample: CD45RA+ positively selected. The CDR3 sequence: CASSFLANTEAFF. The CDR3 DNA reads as TGCGCCAGCAGCTTTTTGGCAAACACTGAAGCTTTCTTT.